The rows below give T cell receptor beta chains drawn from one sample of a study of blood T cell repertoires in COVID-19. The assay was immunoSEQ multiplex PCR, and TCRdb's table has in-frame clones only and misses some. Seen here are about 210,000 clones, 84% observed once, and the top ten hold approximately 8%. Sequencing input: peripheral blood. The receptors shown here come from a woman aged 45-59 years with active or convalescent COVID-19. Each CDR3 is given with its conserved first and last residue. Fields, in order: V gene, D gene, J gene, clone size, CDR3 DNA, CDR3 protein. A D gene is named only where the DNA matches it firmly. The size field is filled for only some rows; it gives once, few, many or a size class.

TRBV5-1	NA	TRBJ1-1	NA	TGCGCCAGCAGCTACATGACAGGTACGACTGAAGCTTTCTTT	CASSYMTGTTEAFF
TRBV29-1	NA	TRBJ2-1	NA	TGCAGCGTTGTGGGAAGGCGAGGGCTTAGTGAGCAGTTCTTC	CSVVGRRGLSEQFF
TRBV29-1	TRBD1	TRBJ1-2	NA	TGCAGCGTAACTACAGGGGCCAACTATGGCTACACCTTC	CSVTTGANYGYTF
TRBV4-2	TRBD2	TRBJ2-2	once	TGTGCCAGCAGCCACCCCGGGGGGGCCGGCGGGGAGCTGTTTTTT	CASSHPGGAGGELFF
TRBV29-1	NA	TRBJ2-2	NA	TGCAGCTACCGGACAGAACTCACCGGGGAGCTGTTTTTT	CSYRTELTGELFF
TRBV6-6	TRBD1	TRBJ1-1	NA	TGTGCCAGCAGTTACTCACAGGGGGCTGAAGCTTTCTTT	CASSYSQGAEAFF
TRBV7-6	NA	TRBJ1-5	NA	TGTGCCAGCAGCCCACAGACAGGTTCCGATCAGCCCCAGCATTTT	CASSPQTGSDQPQHF
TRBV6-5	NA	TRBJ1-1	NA	TGTGCCAGCAGTTACTCGATGGGCTTACGGAACACTGAAGCTTTCTTT	CASSYSMGLRNTEAFF
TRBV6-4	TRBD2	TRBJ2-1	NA	TGTGCCAGCAGTGTGGGAGCGGGAGAGCGGAATGAGCAGTTCTTC	CASSVGAGERNEQFF
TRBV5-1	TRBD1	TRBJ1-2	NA	TGCGCCAGCAGCGCGGGACAGGGGACGCCCTGCTTC	CASSAGQGTPCF
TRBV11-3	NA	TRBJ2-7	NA	TGTGCCAGCAGCTTAGGGGCAGGGCAGACCTACGAGCAGTACTTC	CASSLGAGQTYEQYF
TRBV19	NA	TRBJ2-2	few	TGTGCCAGTAGTACCAAGGGGTGGGGCACCGGGGAGCTGTTTTTT	CASSTKGWGTGELFF
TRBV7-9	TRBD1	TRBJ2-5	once	TGTGCCAGCAGCTGGACAGGGGACGGGTGGGGAGAGACCCAGTACTTC	CASSWTGDGWGETQYF
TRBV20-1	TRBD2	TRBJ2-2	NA	TGCAGTGCTAGTTGGAGCGGGGGAACCGGGGAGCTGTTTTTT	CSASWSGGTGELFF
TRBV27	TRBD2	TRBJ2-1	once	TGTGCCAGCAGTCTCCAGACTAGCGGGAGGGACAATGAGCAGTTCTTC	CASSLQTSGRDNEQFF
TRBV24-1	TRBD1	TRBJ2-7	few	TGTGCCACCAGTGATTCCGGGACAGGGGGCGCAGATGTCTACGAGCAGTACTTC	CATSDSGTGGADVYEQYF
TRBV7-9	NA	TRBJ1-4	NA	TGTGCCAGCAGCTTTCAGGGAGGTAATGAAAAACTGTTTTTT	CASSFQGGNEKLFF
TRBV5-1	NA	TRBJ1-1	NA	TGCGCCAGCAGCTTGGGGACAATCTCTGAAGCTTTCTTT	CASSLGTISEAFF
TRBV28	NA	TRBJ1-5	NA	TGTGCCAGCAGTATCCGGGACGGACTATATCAGCCCCAGCATTTT	CASSIRDGLYQPQHF
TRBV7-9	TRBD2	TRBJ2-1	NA	TGTGCCAGCAGCCATCTAGCGGGGGATGAGCAGTTCTTC	CASSHLAGDEQFF
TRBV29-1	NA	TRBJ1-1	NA	TGCAGCGTTGATGACCGGGGGGCTGAAGCTTTCTTT	CSVDDRGAEAFF
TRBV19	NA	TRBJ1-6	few	TGTGCCAGTCGGTGGGGGGGGTCGAATTCACCCCTCCACTTT	CASRWGGSNSPLHF
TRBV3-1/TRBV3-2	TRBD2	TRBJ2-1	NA	TGTGCCAGCCGCTTCAGCGGGGGGGTCAGTGAGCAGTTCTTC	CASRFSGGVSEQFF
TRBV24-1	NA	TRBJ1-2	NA	TGTGCCACCAGTGATAACCTAGACGAGCGGGGTGGCTACACCTTC	CATSDNLDERGGYTF